The 19 T cell receptor beta chains presented below share a single source sample, sequenced in a study of blood T cell repertoires in COVID-19. Generated by immunoSEQ multiplex PCR, the TCRdb table keeps only in-frame clones and is missing some. The sample has 75,000 to 80,000 clones, about 87% seen once; the top ten hold 7% to 10%. Input material: peripheral blood. These receptors all stem from a human donor in a cohort sampled during active COVID-19.

This rearrangement joins TRBV11-3 to TRBJ2-6, with TRBD2 as a possible D gene (5 bases). The CDR3 has 20 amino acids. Germline V gene sequence: CDR1 SGHNT, CDR2 YENEEA. V lost 0 bases and J lost 0, with 18 bases in between. The CDR3 loop is CASSLDTPPLGDSGANVLTF. The CDR3 nucleotides read TGTGCCAGCAGCTTAGATACCCCCCCCCTCGGGGACTCTGGGGCCAACGTCCTGACTTTC.

The chain is built from TRBV6-2 or TRBV6-3 and TRBJ2-3; 14 bases match TRBD2. There are 13 residues in the CDR3. The germline gives CDR1 MNHEY, CDR2 SVGEGT. V lost 5 bases and J lost 11; bases outside the gene matches: 3. DNA of the CDR3: TGTGCCAGCAGTGTCGGACTAGCGGGAGGGCAGTATTTT. This gives the protein CASSVGLAGGQYF.

The chain recombines TRBV27 with TRBJ2-7; maybe TRBD1 (6 bases). The CDR3 is 14 amino acids. The germline CDR1 and CDR2 sequences are MNHEY and SMNVEV (reference sequence). Trimming took off 8 bases at V and 2 bases at J, with 16 bases between the two ends. The CDR3 DNA is TGTGCCAGCCGAAAGGGCCAGGGGACCTACGAGCAGTACTTC. Translation gives CASRKGQGTYEQYF.

This clone showed up just once. The chain is built from TRBV5-1 and TRBJ1-6; 7 bases map to TRBD1. Germline CDR1 is SGHRS and CDR2 is YFSETQ. This CDR3 contains 14 residues. V gave up 4 bases and J gave up 5 bases; unmatched junction bases: 3. In DNA form, the CDR3 reads TGCGCCAGCAGCGTACAGGGGCATAATTCACCCCTCCACTTT. This translates into CASSVQGHNSPLHF.

The chain couples TRBV5-1 to TRBJ2-2, with a possible D match to TRBD2 (6 bases). The CDR3 extends over 15 amino acids. The V end was cut by 6 bases, the J end by 0 bases, with 12 bases between. Germline V lookup: CDR1 SGHRS, CDR2 YFSETQ. The CDR3 loop is CASTSGGANTGELFF. The DNA for the CDR3 is TGCGCCAGCACGTCTGGCGGGGCGAACACCGGGGAGCTGTTTTTT.

The V gene is TRBV25-1, the J gene TRBJ1-2, with 7 positions matching TRBD1. CDR3 size: 13 residues. V lost 8 bases and J lost 2; bases outside the gene matches: 5. The germline V gene encodes CDR1 MGHDK and CDR2 SYGVNS. CDR3 coding DNA: TGTGCCAGCTCTAGGGACAGAAACTATGGCTACACCTTC. Translation: CASSRDRNYGYTF.

The rearrangement joins TRBV27 to TRBJ1-5; 7 bases align to TRBD1. V was pared by 5 bases and J by 3 bases, with 7 bases of the junction left unmatched. The CDR3 totals 15 residues. CDR1 is MNHEY and CDR2 is SMNVEV in the germline V gene (reference sequence). The CDR3 protein is CASSPRQGYNQPQHF. CDR3 in DNA: TGTGCCAGCAGTCCCCGACAGGGTTACAATCAGCCCCAGCATTTT.

The rearrangement joins TRBV11-2 to TRBJ2-7; 8 bases align to TRBD2. Germline V lookup: CDR1 SGHAT, CDR2 FQNNGV. J gave up 0 bases and V 3 bases, and 4 bases lay outside the gene matches. The CDR3 is 15 residues long. The chain's CDR3 is CASSLDSGNSYEQYF. DNA for the CDR3: TGTGCCAGCAGCTTGGATAGCGGGAACTCCTACGAGCAGTACTTC.

J is TRBJ2-1 and V is TRBV27; 11 bases line up with TRBD2. Germline loops: CDR1 MNHEY, CDR2 SMNVEV (reference sequence). The junction had 10 bases not matched to a gene; V was cut back by 3 bases and J by 3 bases. The CDR3 sequence is 18 residues long. DNA for the CDR3: TGTGCCAGCAGTTTGGGTCGGACTAGCGGGTTATACTACAATGAGCAGTTCTTC. Translated: CASSLGRTSGLYYNEQFF.

The V gene is TRBV27, the J gene TRBJ1-1; TRBD1 agrees at 7 bases. V lost 6 bases to trimming and J lost 7 bases; unmatched junction nucleotides: 5. CDR3 length equals 12 residues. Germline CDR1 is MNHEY and CDR2 is SMNVEV (reference sequence). CDR3 coding DNA: TGTGCCAGCAGCCGACAGGGTATTGAAGCTTTCTTT. It yields the protein CASSRQGIEAFF.

The chain recombines TRBV5-4 with TRBJ2-1, with 8 bases identical to TRBD2. This CDR3 contains 13 residues. Germline V gene lookup returns CDR1 SGHNT and CDR2 YYREEE (reference sequence). The J segment lost 13 bases and the V segment lost 0 bases, leaving 6 bases of the junction unmatched. This CDR3 reads CASSLGREGHQFF. In nucleotides, the CDR3 is TGTGCCAGCAGCTTGGGCCGGGAGGGCCATCAGTTCTTC.

The chain links TRBV10-3 to TRBJ2-7, with 7 bases fitting TRBD1. The germline V gene has CDR1 ENHRY and CDR2 SYGVKD. This CDR3 region has 15 residues. J gave up 0 bases and V 6 bases, and 8 bases lay outside the gene matches. The CDR3: CAISLDREISYEQYF. As DNA, the CDR3 is TGTGCCATCAGCCTTGACAGGGAGATCTCCTACGAGCAGTACTTC.

The rearrangement links TRBV11-2 to TRBJ2-7; TRBD1 matches at 9 bases. Germline trimming cut 4 bases from V and 5 bases from J; bases unmatched to any gene: 12. Germline V gene lookup returns CDR1 SGHAT and CDR2 FQNNGV. This CDR3 region has 16 residues. The CDR3 DNA is TGTGCCAGCAGCTCATTTTTGGGGACAGGGTCCCACGAGCAGTACTTC. This translates into CASSSFLGTGSHEQYF.

CDR3 nucleotides: TGTGCCAGCAGCCAGATTCCGGGACTAGCGGGAGGGCCCGAGAGTGAGCAGTTCTTC. This sequence encodes CASSQIPGLAGGPESEQFF. The chain carries TRBV3-1 (or the pseudogene TRBV3-2) and TRBJ2-1; TRBD2 aligns across 16 bases. Germline CDR1 reads LGHDT; CDR2 reads YNNKEL (reference sequence). The CDR3 has 19 residues. The junction had 14 bases not matched to a gene; V was cut back by 3 bases and J by 9 bases.

The CDR3 spells CAGQDSENYGYTF. The CDR3 DNA sequence: TGTGCCGGACAGGACAGCGAAAACTATGGCTACACCTTC. J is TRBJ1-2 and V is TRBV2, with 7 bases lining up with TRBD1. V was clipped by 11 bases and J by 2 bases; unmatched bases: 8. The CDR3 runs to 13 residues. Per the germline V gene, CDR1 is SNHLY and CDR2 is FYNNEI.

The J gene is TRBJ1-4, the V gene TRBV6-5; unclear D gene. The CDR3 is 15 amino acids. The V end lost 2 bases, the J end lost 8 bases, and 15 bases lay between the germline ends. Germline CDR1 and CDR2: MNHEY and SVGAGI. The CDR3 protein is CASSYGPARLEKLFF. The DNA for the CDR3 is TGTGCCAGCAGTTACGGCCCCGCCAGGTTGGAAAAACTGTTTTTT.

The rearrangement links TRBV10-1 to TRBJ2-1; 8 bases fit TRBD2. V gave up 7 bases and J gave up 8 bases; unmatched junction bases: 10. The CDR3 runs 14 residues. CDR1 is WNHNN, CDR2 SYGVQD, per germline (reference sequence). The CDR3 coding sequence is TGCGCCAGCAATCCGGGAGGGCCGGACGATGAGCAGTTCTTC. Residues: CASNPGGPDDEQFF.

This chain links TRBV7-9 with TRBJ1-2, with TRBD1 as a possible D gene (5 bases). Germline assignment: CDR1 SEHNR and CDR2 FQNEAQ (reference sequence). CDR3 length: 16 residues. V was pared by 4 bases and J by 6 bases, with 21 bases between. The CDR3 loop is CASSSAVYGGGDGYTF. CDR3 DNA: TGTGCCAGCAGCTCCGCGGTTTACGGGGGGGGAGATGGCTACACCTTC. Full variable domain (outside the CDR3, taken from reference TRBV7-9 and TRBJ1-2): DTGVSQNPRHKITKRGQNVTFRCDPISEHNRLYWYRQTLGQGPEFLTYFQNEAQLEKSRLLSDRFSAERPKGSFSTLEIQRTEQGDSAMYLCASSSAVYGGGDGYTFGSGTRLTVV.

CDR3 sequence (DNA): TGTGCCATTTCGGACAGCCTGCAGACGGAGCTGTTTTTT. This encodes CAISDSLQTELFF. The rearrangement links TRBV12-3 or TRBV12-4 to TRBJ2-2; maybe TRBD1 (6 bases). The CDR3 sequence is 13 residues long. V gave up 10 bases and J gave up 10 bases, with 19 bases separating them.